These 5 T cell receptor beta chains were sequenced from one sample in a study of early T cells in non-severe SARS-CoV-2 infection. TCRdb re-called the 5' RACE reads through MiXCR, storing one row per CDR3 protein. The sample shows approximately 56,000 distinct CDR3 sequences, about 11% of them seen only once. What was sequenced was whole blood. All receptors come from an adult who was a healthcare worker with PCR-confirmed SARS-CoV-2 infection or an uninfected control (not recorded which).

A few counts support this clonotype. This chain links TRBV4-3 with TRBJ2-5; D is perhaps TRBD2 (5 bases). V was cut by 2 bases and J by 2 bases, with 9 bases left in between. CDR1 and CDR2 (germline): LGHNA, YSLEER. The CDR3 totals 14 residues. The CDR3 loop is CASSQWTVQETQYF. CDR3 bases: TGCGCCAGCAGCCAATGGACTGTACAAGAGACCCAGTACTTC.

This clonotype was detected many times. CDR3 protein: CASSVEGTDSSYEQYF. In nucleotides, the CDR3 is TGTGCCAGCAGTGTGGAAGGGACGGACAGCTCCTACGAGCAGTACTTC. This chain joins TRBV6-1 and TRBJ2-7; tentatively, D is TRBD1 (6 bases). From germline, CDR1 is MNHNS and CDR2 SASEGT. This CDR3 spans 16 amino acids. Trimming removed 4 bases at V and 0 bases at J, with 16 bases between.

This clonotype has just a few counts. The V gene is TRBV29-1, the J gene TRBJ1-1; D is uncertain. V lost 2 bases to trimming and J lost 0 bases, with 10 bases between them. The CDR3 length is 14 residues. Germline V lookup: CDR1 SQVTM, CDR2 ANQGSEA. CDR3 region: CSVEWSGMNTEAFF. CDR3 coding DNA: TGCAGCGTTGAATGGTCGGGGATGAACACTGAAGCTTTCTTT.

The chain joins TRBV11-2 to TRBJ1-3; TRBD1 is a possible D gene (6 bases). The germline gives CDR1 SGHAT, CDR2 FQNNGV. This CDR3 has 16 residues. Trimming removed 5 bases at V and 0 bases at J, with 14 bases between. The CDR3 is CASSTNRASSGNTIYF. The CDR3 coding sequence is TGTGCCAGCAGCACAAACAGGGCCAGCTCTGGAAACACCATATATTTT.

This chain links TRBV4-3 with TRBJ1-1, with D hard to call. V was shortened by 1 base and J by 4 bases, with 7 bases between the two germline ends. The CDR3 runs to 13 residues. Germline CDR1 and CDR2: LGHNA and YSLEER. CDR3 DNA: TGCGCCAGCAGCCAAGGGGGAGCCACTGAAGCTTTCTTT. Encoded protein: CASSQGGATEAFF.